The 4 T cell receptor beta chains below all came from one sample that was sequenced in a study of blood T cell repertoires in COVID-19. Produced via immunoSEQ multiplex PCR; TCRdb's table is partial and in-frame only. The table shows about 120,000 clones, with 70% to 90% occurring only once. Material for sequencing was peripheral blood. The receptors here all came from a human donor in a cohort sampled during active COVID-19.

The chain has TRBV30 and TRBJ1-5; D remains ambiguous. Trimming stripped 2 bases from V and 0 bases from J, with 11 bases between. Looked up from germline, CDR1 is GTSNPN and CDR2 is SVGIG (reference sequence). The CDR3 is made up of 15 amino acids. CDR3 coding DNA: TGTGCCTGGAGTCGGGGTGGGGATAGCAATCAGCCCCAGCATTTT. Its translation: CAWSRGGDSNQPQHF.

The chain joins TRBV3-1 (or the pseudogene TRBV3-2) to TRBJ1-2; 7 bases agree with TRBD1. Germline CDR1 and CDR2: LGHDT and YNNKEL (reference sequence). The CDR3 runs 15 residues. Unmatched junction bases numbered 9, after V lost 7 bases and J lost 1 base. The CDR3 DNA reads TGTGCCAGCACCAACGGGCAGGGGGTTAACTATGGCTACACCTTC. This translates into CASTNGQGVNYGYTF.

This chain uses TRBV6-5 with TRBJ2-2; the match to TRBD2 covers 9 bases. J gave up 6 bases and V 4 bases, and 9 bases lay outside the gene matches. The CDR3 has 16 amino acids. Germline values: CDR1 MNHEY, CDR2 SVGAGI. The CDR3, as DNA: TGTGCCAGCAGTTCCCCAGCGGGGGGTGGGGCCGGGGAGCTGTTTTTT. This sequence encodes CASSSPAGGGAGELFF.

The rearrangement uses TRBV18 and TRBJ1-5; 12 bases match TRBD1. This CDR3 spans 13 amino acids. Germline CDR1 KGHSH, CDR2 LQKENI. The junction had 4 bases not matched to a gene; V was cut back by 8 bases and J by 8 bases. The chain's CDR3 is CASAGQGAKPQHF. CDR3 nucleotides: TGTGCCAGCGCGGGACAGGGGGCTAAGCCCCAGCATTTT.